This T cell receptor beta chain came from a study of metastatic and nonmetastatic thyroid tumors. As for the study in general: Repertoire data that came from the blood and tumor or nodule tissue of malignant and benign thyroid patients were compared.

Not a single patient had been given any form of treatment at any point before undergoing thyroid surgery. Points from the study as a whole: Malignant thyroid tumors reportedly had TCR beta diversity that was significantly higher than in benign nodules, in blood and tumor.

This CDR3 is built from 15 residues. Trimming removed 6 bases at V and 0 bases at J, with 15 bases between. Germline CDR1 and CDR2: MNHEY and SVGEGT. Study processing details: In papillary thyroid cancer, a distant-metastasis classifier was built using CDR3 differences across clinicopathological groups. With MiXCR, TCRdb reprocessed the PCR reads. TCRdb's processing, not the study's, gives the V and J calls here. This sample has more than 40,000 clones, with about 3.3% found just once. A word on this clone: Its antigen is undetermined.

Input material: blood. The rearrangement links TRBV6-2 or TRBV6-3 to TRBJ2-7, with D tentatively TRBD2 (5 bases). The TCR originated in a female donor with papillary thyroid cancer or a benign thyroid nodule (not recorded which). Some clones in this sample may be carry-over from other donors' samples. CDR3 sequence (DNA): TGTGCCAGCAGGCGCACGGACTCAGGCTCCTACGAGCAGTACTTC. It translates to CASRRTDSGSYEQYF.